The clone carrying this TCR beta chain was seen only once. As yet, its antigen is unknown. The data originate from a study of blood T cells in healthy people across ages. Study conclusions and caveats: Estimated diversity across one million T cells was deemed an underestimate.

Germline V gives CDR1 DFQATT, CDR2 SNEGSKA (reference sequence). This CDR3 spans 14 amino acids. Trimming removed 1 base at V and 4 bases at J, with 14 bases between. Combining a sample-barcoded 5' primer with a J-beta primer mix, a second PCR ran for about 6 to 11 cycles. Each CDR3 protein gets one entry after TCRdb re-called the 5' RACE reads with MiXCR. The sample lists 920,000 or so distinct CDR3 sequences, under 45% occurring once. The sequence came from a woman aged 55-70 years in good health. The specimen sequenced was blood. J is TRBJ2-7 and V is TRBV20-1; D is perhaps TRBD2 (5 bases). The DNA for the CDR3 is TGCAGTGCTAGAGGAGTGGGCGGGTCATACGAGCAGTACTTC. This encodes CSARGVGGSYEQYF.